This is a list of T cell receptor beta chains from one sample in a study of chemoradiotherapy in HPV16-positive cancers. Sequencing was performed with immunoSEQ multiplex PCR; in TCRdb, only in-frame clones are kept and a portion is missing. In the table there are roughly 2,200 clones, around 64% of which are singletons. The material sequenced was tumor tissue, taken from a patient who underwent chemoradiotherapy. The receptors were gathered from a human donor with HPV-associated anogenital cancer. The CDR3 runs from the conserved cysteine through the conserved F or W. The order of the fields is J gene, D gene, V gene, clone size, CDR3 DNA, CDR3 protein. D genes are given only for firm matches. Size is omitted from some rows. Given values are once, few, many or a class for expanded clones.

J gene: TRBJ1-5
D gene: NA
V gene: TRBV2
clone size: NA
CDR3 DNA: TGTGCCAGCAGAACCGGACAGAGTCAGCCTCAGCATTTT
CDR3 protein: CASRTGQSQPQHF

J gene: TRBJ2-5
D gene: NA
V gene: TRBV7-9
clone size: NA
CDR3 DNA: TGTGCCAGCAGCTTAAATGGGGAGACCCAGTACTTC
CDR3 protein: CASSLNGETQYF

J gene: TRBJ1-2
D gene: NA
V gene: TRBV19
clone size: few
CDR3 DNA: TGTGCCAGTAGTTTCCAAGGGCGGGATGGCTACACCTTC
CDR3 protein: CASSFQGRDGYTF

J gene: TRBJ1-6
D gene: NA
V gene: TRBV30
clone size: once
CDR3 DNA: TGTGCCTGGAGTATACAGGGTCAATCACCCCTCCACTTT
CDR3 protein: CAWSIQGQSPLHF

J gene: TRBJ2-1
D gene: NA
V gene: TRBV11-1
clone size: NA
CDR3 DNA: TGTGCCAGCAGCGTCCATGGGGATGAGCAGTTCTTC
CDR3 protein: CASSVHGDEQFF

J gene: TRBJ1-6
D gene: NA
V gene: TRBV11-2
clone size: NA
CDR3 DNA: TGTGCCAGCAGCCCCAGGGGAACCTATAATTCACCCCTCCACTTT
CDR3 protein: CASSPRGTYNSPLHF

J gene: TRBJ2-3
D gene: NA
V gene: TRBV5-4
clone size: NA
CDR3 DNA: TGTGCCAGCAGCTTGGGGTCGGAAGGAACAGATACGCAGTATTTT
CDR3 protein: CASSLGSEGTDTQYF

J gene: TRBJ1-2
D gene: NA
V gene: TRBV18
clone size: NA
CDR3 DNA: TGTGCCAGCTCACCATTGGTGGCACGAGCTCGCTTCTATGGCTACACCTTC
CDR3 protein: CASSPLVARARFYGYTF

J gene: TRBJ2-1
D gene: TRBD1
V gene: TRBV6-6
clone size: NA
CDR3 DNA: TGTGCCACAAGAGGGGGCCAAGGTGAGCAGTTCTTC
CDR3 protein: CATRGGQGEQFF

J gene: TRBJ2-3
D gene: TRBD2
V gene: TRBV2
clone size: NA
CDR3 DNA: TGTGCCAGCAGTATCATCAACAGAATGATCCCAGGCGGCTTTAGCGGGAGTTCCGGAGATACGCAGTATTTT
CDR3 protein: CASSIINRMIPGGFSGSSGDTQYF

J gene: TRBJ2-2
D gene: NA
V gene: TRBV5-8
clone size: NA
CDR3 DNA: TGTGCCAGCACCCCCGAGGCATCGAACACCGGGGAGCTGTTTTTT
CDR3 protein: CASTPEASNTGELFF

J gene: TRBJ1-2
D gene: NA
V gene: TRBV4-1
clone size: few
CDR3 DNA: TGTGCCAGCAGCCAAGATCACAGGGCGGATGGCTACACCTTC
CDR3 protein: CASSQDHRADGYTF

J gene: TRBJ1-1
D gene: NA
V gene: TRBV5-1
clone size: NA
CDR3 DNA: TGCGCCAGCAGCCAAGGCGGGACAACTGCTTTCTTT
CDR3 protein: CASSQGGTTAFF

J gene: TRBJ2-2
D gene: TRBD1
V gene: TRBV5-1
clone size: NA
CDR3 DNA: TGCGCCAGCAGCCCGGACAGGGGGAGTACCGGGGAGCTGTTTTTT
CDR3 protein: CASSPDRGSTGELFF

J gene: TRBJ1-2
D gene: NA
V gene: TRBV7-9
clone size: NA
CDR3 DNA: TGTGCCAGCAGCTCTGGAATGGCGGGCCGGTATGGCTACACCTTC
CDR3 protein: CASSSGMAGRYGYTF

J gene: TRBJ1-3
D gene: NA
V gene: TRBV9
clone size: NA
CDR3 DNA: TGTGCCAGCAGCGTAGACGGGTACGGAAACACCATATATTTT
CDR3 protein: CASSVDGYGNTIYF

J gene: TRBJ2-7
D gene: NA
V gene: TRBV28
clone size: NA
CDR3 DNA: TGTGCCAGCAGGATGCTGGAGTACTACGAGCAGTACTTC
CDR3 protein: CASRMLEYYEQYF

J gene: TRBJ1-3
D gene: TRBD1
V gene: TRBV19
clone size: NA
CDR3 DNA: TGTGCCAGTAGTCCCCGAGGACAGGGCTCTGGAAACACCATATATTTT
CDR3 protein: CASSPRGQGSGNTIYF

J gene: TRBJ1-4
D gene: NA
V gene: TRBV4-1
clone size: few
CDR3 DNA: TGCGCCAGCAGCCAAGAGCCCCGTGCCGAGGGACTGTTTTTT
CDR3 protein: CASSQEPRAEGLFF

J gene: TRBJ1-5
D gene: NA
V gene: TRBV6-1
clone size: NA
CDR3 DNA: TGTGCCAGCAGTGAAAGAAGAGGCATGCCCCAGCATTTT
CDR3 protein: CASSERRGMPQHF

J gene: TRBJ1-1
D gene: NA
V gene: TRBV5-4
clone size: NA
CDR3 DNA: TGTGCCAGCAGCCCCCACAAGGGCGGCACTGAAGCTTTCTTT
CDR3 protein: CASSPHKGGTEAFF

J gene: TRBJ1-1
D gene: TRBD1
V gene: TRBV18
clone size: NA
CDR3 DNA: TGTGCCAGCTCACCTCTCGACAGGGTGGGCACTGAAGCTTTCTTT
CDR3 protein: CASSPLDRVGTEAFF

J gene: TRBJ1-2
D gene: NA
V gene: TRBV5-5
clone size: NA
CDR3 DNA: TGTGCCAGCAGCTTGGGGCAGACTACCGGTAACCCCTACACCTTC
CDR3 protein: CASSLGQTTGNPYTF

J gene: TRBJ1-5
D gene: TRBD1
V gene: TRBV10-1
clone size: NA
CDR3 DNA: TGCGCCGGAGGGACAGGGTGGGATCAGCCCCAGCATTTT
CDR3 protein: CAGGTGWDQPQHF

J gene: TRBJ1-4
D gene: NA
V gene: TRBV6-6
clone size: once
CDR3 DNA: TGTGCCAGCAGTTACTCGAATCAGGATCTAAAACTGTTTTTT
CDR3 protein: CASSYSNQDLKLFF

J gene: TRBJ1-2
D gene: TRBD1
V gene: TRBV18
clone size: NA
CDR3 DNA: TGTGCCAGCTCACCTATGGACAGGGGCCACACCTTC
CDR3 protein: CASSPMDRGHTF

J gene: TRBJ1-1
D gene: NA
V gene: TRBV6-9
clone size: NA
CDR3 DNA: TGTGCCAGCAGTTACTCAACTGACAACACTGAAGCTTTCTTT
CDR3 protein: CASSYSTDNTEAFF

J gene: TRBJ2-1
D gene: TRBD2
V gene: TRBV7-2
clone size: NA
CDR3 DNA: TGTGCCAGCAGTCGGACTAGCGGGAAGTACAATGAGCAGTTCTTC
CDR3 protein: CASSRTSGKYNEQFF

J gene: TRBJ1-1
D gene: TRBD1
V gene: TRBV5-1
clone size: NA
CDR3 DNA: TGCGCCAGCAGAGTAGGGACAGGGGTGAACACTGAAGCTTTCTTT
CDR3 protein: CASRVGTGVNTEAFF

J gene: TRBJ1-1
D gene: NA
V gene: TRBV5-6
clone size: NA
CDR3 DNA: TGTGCCAGCAGCTGGGGGGAATCGCCGAACACTGAAGCTTTCTTT
CDR3 protein: CASSWGESPNTEAFF

J gene: TRBJ1-2
D gene: TRBD1
V gene: TRBV29-1
clone size: NA
CDR3 DNA: TGCAGCGTTTTGGAGGGGGCCAATGGCTACACCTTC
CDR3 protein: CSVLEGANGYTF

J gene: TRBJ1-3
D gene: NA
V gene: TRBV6-1
clone size: large
CDR3 DNA: TGTGCCAGCAGTGACGGAGGGGACACCATATATTTT
CDR3 protein: CASSDGGDTIYF

J gene: TRBJ2-1
D gene: NA
V gene: TRBV7-9
clone size: NA
CDR3 DNA: TGTGCCAGCAGCCGGTCCTTAACGGGCTCCTACAATGAGCAGTTCTTC
CDR3 protein: CASSRSLTGSYNEQFF

J gene: TRBJ2-1
D gene: NA
V gene: TRBV11-2
clone size: NA
CDR3 DNA: TGTGCCAGCAGCTTAGACCCTTGGGGCTCCTACAATGAGCAGTTCTTC
CDR3 protein: CASSLDPWGSYNEQFF

J gene: TRBJ2-7
D gene: TRBD1
V gene: TRBV7-8
clone size: NA
CDR3 DNA: TGTGCCAGCAGCTTTAGGGACAGGGTGTACGAGCAGTACTTC
CDR3 protein: CASSFRDRVYEQYF

J gene: TRBJ1-1
D gene: NA
V gene: TRBV10-1
clone size: few
CDR3 DNA: TGCGCCAGTACTGAGGGCTCGAACACTGAAGCTTTCTTT
CDR3 protein: CASTEGSNTEAFF